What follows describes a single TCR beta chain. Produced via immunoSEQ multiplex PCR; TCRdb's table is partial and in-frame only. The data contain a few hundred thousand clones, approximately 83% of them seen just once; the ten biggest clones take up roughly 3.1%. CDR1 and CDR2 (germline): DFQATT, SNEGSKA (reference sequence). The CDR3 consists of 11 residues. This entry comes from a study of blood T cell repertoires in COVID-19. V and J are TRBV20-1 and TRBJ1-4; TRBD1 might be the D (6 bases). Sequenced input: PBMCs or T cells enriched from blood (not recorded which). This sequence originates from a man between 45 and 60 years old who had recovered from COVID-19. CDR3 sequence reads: CAGEWNEKLFF. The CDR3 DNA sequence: TGCGCAGGGGAATGGAATGAAAAACTGTTTTTT.